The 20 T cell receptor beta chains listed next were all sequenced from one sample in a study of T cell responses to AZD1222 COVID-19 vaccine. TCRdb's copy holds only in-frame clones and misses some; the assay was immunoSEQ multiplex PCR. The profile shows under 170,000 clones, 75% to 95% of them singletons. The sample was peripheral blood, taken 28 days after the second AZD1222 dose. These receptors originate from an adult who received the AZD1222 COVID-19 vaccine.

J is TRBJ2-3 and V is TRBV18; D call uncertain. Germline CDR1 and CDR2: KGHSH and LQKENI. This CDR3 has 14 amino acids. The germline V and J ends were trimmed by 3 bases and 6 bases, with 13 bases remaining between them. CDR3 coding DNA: TGTGCCAGCTCACCTGGCTCCGTGAAGGATACGCAGTATTTT. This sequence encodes CASSPGSVKDTQYF.

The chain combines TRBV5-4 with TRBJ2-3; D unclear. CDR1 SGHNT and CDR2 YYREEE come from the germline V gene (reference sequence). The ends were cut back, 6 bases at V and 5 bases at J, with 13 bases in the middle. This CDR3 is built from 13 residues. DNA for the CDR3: TGTGCCAGCAAAGCTGGGTGGGGAGATACGCAGTATTTT. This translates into CASKAGWGDTQYF.

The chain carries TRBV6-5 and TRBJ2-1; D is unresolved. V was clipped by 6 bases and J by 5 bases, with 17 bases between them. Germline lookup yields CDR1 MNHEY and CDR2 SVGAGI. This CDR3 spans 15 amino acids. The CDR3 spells CASSQNQVWDNEQFF. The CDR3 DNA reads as TGTGCCAGCAGCCAGAACCAGGTTTGGGACAATGAGCAGTTCTTC.

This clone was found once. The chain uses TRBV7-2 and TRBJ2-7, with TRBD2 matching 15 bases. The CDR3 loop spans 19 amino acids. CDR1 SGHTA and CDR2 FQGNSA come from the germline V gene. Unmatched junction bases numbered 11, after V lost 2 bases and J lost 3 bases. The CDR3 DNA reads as TGTGCCAGCAGCTTACCCCGAGGGACTAGCGGGAGGTACTTCTACGAGCAGTACTTC. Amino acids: CASSLPRGTSGRYFYEQYF.

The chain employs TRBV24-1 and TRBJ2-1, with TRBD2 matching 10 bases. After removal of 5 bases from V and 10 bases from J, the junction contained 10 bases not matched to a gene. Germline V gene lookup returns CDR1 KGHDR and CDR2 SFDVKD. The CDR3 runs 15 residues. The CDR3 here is CATSVAGGPEEEQFF. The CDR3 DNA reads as TGTGCCACCAGTGTAGCGGGAGGACCGGAAGAGGAGCAGTTCTTC.

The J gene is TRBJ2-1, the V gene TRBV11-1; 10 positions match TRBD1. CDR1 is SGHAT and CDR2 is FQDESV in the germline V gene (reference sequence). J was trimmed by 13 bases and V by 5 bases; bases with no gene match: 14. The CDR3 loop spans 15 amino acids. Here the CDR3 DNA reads TGTGCCAGCAGCGGATCCGGGACAGGGGCCCAACAACAGTTCTTC. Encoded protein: CASSGSGTGAQQQFF. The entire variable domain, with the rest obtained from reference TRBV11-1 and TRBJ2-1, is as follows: EAEVAQSPRYKITEKSQAVAFWCDPISGHATLYWYRQILGQGPELLVQFQDESVVDDSQLPKDRFSAERLKGVDSTLKIQPAELGDSAMYLCASSGSGTGAQQQFFGPGTRLTVL.

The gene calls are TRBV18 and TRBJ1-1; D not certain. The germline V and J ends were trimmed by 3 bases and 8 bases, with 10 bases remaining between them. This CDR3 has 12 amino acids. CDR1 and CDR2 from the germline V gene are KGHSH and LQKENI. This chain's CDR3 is CASSPSNSEAFF. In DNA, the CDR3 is TGTGCCAGCTCACCTAGTAACTCAGAAGCTTTCTTT.

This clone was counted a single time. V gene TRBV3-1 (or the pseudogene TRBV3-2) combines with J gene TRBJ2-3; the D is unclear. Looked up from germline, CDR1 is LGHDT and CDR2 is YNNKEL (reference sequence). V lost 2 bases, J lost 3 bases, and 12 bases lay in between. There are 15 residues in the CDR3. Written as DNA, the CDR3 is TGTGCCAGCAGCCAACCCGGCGTGGGTACAGATACGCAGTATTTT. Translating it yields CASSQPGVGTDTQYF.

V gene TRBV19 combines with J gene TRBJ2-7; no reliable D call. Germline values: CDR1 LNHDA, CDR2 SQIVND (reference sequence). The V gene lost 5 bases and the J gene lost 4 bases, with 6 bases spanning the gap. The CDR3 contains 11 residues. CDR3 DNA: TGTGCCAGTAGTGGAGCTTACGAGCAGTACTTC. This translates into CASSGAYEQYF.

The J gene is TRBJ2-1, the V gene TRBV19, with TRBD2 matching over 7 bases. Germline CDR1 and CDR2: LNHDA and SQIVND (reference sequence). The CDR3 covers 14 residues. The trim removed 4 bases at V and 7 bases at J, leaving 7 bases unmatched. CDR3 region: CASSTRGSRNEQFF. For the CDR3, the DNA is TGTGCCAGTAGTACCCGCGGGAGTAGGAATGAGCAGTTCTTC.

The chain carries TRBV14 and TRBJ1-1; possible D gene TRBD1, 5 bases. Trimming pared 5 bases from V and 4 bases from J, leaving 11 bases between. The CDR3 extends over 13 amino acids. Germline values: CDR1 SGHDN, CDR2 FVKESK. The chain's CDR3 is CASSSRAFTEAFF. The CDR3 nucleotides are TGTGCCAGCAGCAGCAGGGCATTCACTGAAGCTTTCTTT.

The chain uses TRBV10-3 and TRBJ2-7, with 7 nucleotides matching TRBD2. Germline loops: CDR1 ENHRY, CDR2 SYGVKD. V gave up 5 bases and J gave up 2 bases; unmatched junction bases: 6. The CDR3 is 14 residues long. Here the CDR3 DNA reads TGTGCCATCAGTTCTAGCGGTGAGCCCTACGAGCAGTACTTC. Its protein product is CAISSSGEPYEQYF.

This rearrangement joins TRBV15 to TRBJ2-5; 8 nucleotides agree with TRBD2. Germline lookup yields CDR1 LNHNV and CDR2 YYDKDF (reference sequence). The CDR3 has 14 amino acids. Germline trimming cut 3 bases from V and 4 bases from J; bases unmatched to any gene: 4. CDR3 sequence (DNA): TGTGCCACCAGCAGGCCGGGACTAGGAGAGACCCAGTACTTC. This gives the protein CATSRPGLGETQYF. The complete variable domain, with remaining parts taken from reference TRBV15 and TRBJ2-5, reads DAMVIQNPRYQVTQFGKPVTLSCSQTLNHNVMYWYQQKSSQAPKLLFHYYDKDFNNEADTPDNFQSRRPNTSFCFLDIRSPGLGDTAMYLCATSRPGLGETQYFGPGTRLLVL.

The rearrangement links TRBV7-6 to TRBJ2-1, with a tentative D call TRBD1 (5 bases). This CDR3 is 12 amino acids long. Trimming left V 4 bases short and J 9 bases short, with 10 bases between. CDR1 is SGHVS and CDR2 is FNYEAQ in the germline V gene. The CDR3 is CASSSQGSEQFF. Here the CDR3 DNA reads TGTGCCAGCAGCTCCCAGGGAAGTGAGCAGTTCTTC.

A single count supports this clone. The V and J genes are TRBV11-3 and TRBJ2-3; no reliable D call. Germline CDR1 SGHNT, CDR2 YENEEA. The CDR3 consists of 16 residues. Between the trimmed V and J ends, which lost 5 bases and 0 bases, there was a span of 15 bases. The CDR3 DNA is TGTGCCAGCAGCCAGTGGAGCGCCGGGAGCACAGATACGCAGTATTTT. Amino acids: CASSQWSAGSTDTQYF. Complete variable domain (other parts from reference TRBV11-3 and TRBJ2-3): EAGVVQSPRYKIIEKKQPVAFWCNPISGHNTLYWYLQNLGQGPELLIRYENEEAVDDSQLPKDRFSAERLKGVDSTLKIQPAELGDSAVYLCASSQWSAGSTDTQYFGPGTRLTVL.

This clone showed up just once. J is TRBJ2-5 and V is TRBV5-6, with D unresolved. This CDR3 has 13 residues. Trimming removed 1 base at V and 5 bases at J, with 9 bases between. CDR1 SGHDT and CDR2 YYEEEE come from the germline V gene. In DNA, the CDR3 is TGTGCCAGCAGCTTGCGGAGTGGGGAGACCCAGTACTTC. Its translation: CASSLRSGETQYF.

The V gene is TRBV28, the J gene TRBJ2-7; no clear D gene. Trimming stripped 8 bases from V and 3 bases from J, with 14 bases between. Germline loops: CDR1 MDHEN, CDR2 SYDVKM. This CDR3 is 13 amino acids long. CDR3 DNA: TGTGCCAGCGAGGCAGGTGGGGACTACGAGCAGTACTTC. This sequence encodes CASEAGGDYEQYF.

The CDR3 sequence is CASSQALQETQYF. The CDR3 bases are TGTGCCAGCAGCCAAGCCCTACAAGAGACCCAGTACTTC. The chain uses TRBV5-4 and TRBJ2-5, with unresolved D. The V gene's germline CDR1 is SGHNT and CDR2 YYREEE (reference sequence). V was pared by 4 bases and J by 2 bases, with 9 bases between. CDR3 size: 13 residues.

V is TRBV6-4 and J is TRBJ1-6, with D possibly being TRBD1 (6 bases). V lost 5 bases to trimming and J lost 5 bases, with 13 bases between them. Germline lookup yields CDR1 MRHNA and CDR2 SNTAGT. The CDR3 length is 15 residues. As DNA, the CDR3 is TGTGCCAGCAGTCCTAGCGCAGGGGATAATTCACCCCTCCACTTT. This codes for CASSPSAGDNSPLHF.

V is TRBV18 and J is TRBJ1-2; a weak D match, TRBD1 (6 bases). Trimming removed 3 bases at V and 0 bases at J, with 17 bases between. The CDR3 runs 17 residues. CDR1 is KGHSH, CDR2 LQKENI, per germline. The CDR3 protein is CASSPGPGGAANYGYTF. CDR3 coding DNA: TGTGCCAGCTCACCGGGCCCGGGGGGGGCTGCTAACTATGGCTACACCTTC.